What follows is one T cell receptor (beta chain) and its context. Its antigen is not known. Germline CDR1 is SNHLY and CDR2 is FYNNEI. Trimming removed 6 bases from V and 6 bases from J; junction bases left unmatched: 3. CDR3 size: 13 residues. Full-length variable regions came from constant-region reverse primers plus semi-nested Nested Universal Primer A PCR. TCRdb re-called the 5' RACE reads through MiXCR, storing one row per CDR3 protein. The sample shows approximately 12,000 distinct CDR3 sequences, about 51% of them seen only once. Regarding the study as a whole: The TCR gene usage of tumor memory CD4+ T cells clustered together with blood and lymph node memory CD4+ cells and with lymph node naive CD4+ cells.

The chain recombines TRBV2 with TRBJ2-2; the match to TRBD1 covers 8 bases. The sequenced sample was tumor-infiltrating naive CD4+ T cells sorted from the breast tumor. The subset: naive CD4+ T cells, CD4+CD45RA+CD25-. The clonotype was recovered from a female donor with breast cancer. The CDR3: CASSKDRAGELFF. The CDR3 bases are TGTGCCAGCAGCAAGGACAGGGCCGGGGAGCTGTTTTTT.